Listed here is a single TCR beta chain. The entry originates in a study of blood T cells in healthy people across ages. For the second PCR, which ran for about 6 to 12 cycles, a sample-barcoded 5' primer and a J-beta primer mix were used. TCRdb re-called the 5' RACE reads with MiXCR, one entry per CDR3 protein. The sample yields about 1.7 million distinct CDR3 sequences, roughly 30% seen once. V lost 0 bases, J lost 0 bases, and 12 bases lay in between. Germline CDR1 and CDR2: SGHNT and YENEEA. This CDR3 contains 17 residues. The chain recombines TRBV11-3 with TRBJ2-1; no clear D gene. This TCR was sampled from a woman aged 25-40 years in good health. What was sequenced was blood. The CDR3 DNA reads TGTGCCAGCAGCTTAGAACCGCGACCCCGCTCCTACAATGAGCAGTTCTTC. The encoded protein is CASSLEPRPRSYNEQFF. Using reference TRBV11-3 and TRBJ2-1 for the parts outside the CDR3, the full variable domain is EAGVVQSPRYKIIEKKQPVAFWCNPISGHNTLYWYLQNLGQGPELLIRYENEEAVDDSQLPKDRFSAERLKGVDSTLKIQPAELGDSAVYLCASSLEPRPRSYNEQFFGPGTRLTVL.